This T cell receptor (beta chain) was documented in a study of T cells in Graves' hyperthyroidism and ophthalmopathy. Active moderate-to-severe ophthalmopathy, Clinical Activity Score at least 3, NOSPECS at least 4, under 3 months' duration. An approximately 10 ml volume of fresh peripheral blood provided the PBMCs. V lost 7 bases and J lost 1, with 23 bases in between. CDR3 length equals 17 residues. Germline CDR1 is MDHEN and CDR2 is SYDVKM. Study-wide results and caveats: Most thyroid clonotypes expanded above 0.001 were also detected in blood.

TCR beta CDR3 regions were amplified from RNA. HTBI primers were the set used in a first-round RT-PCR of the TCR CDR3. Via MiXCR, TCRdb re-called the multiplex PCR reads, giving one row per CDR3 protein. The profile covers about half a million distinct CDR3 sequences, with around 24% appearing a single time and roughly 10% taken by the ten largest. This clonotype was seen more than once but under ten times. Its target is unknown. The sequence derives from a woman in her 30s with Graves' ophthalmopathy. Sequenced material: blood. This chain joins TRBV28 and TRBJ2-7; the D gene is possibly TRBD1 (5 bases). CDR3 nucleotides: TGTGCCAGCACGACAGCCCTGGCTGGAAAAAGGTCCTACGAGCAGTACTTC. Its protein is CASTTALAGKRSYEQYF.